The source of this T cell receptor beta chain is a study of shared clonotypes between healthy human individuals. Study context: Every donor yielded three CD4 naive, three CD4 memory, two CD8 naive and one CD8 memory plate. Study-wide results and caveats: Unshared clonotypes carried lower generation probabilities than those common to all four donors.

The CDR3 consists of 13 residues. V was clipped by 2 bases and J by 7 bases, with 11 bases between them. Germline CDR1 and CDR2: SGHNT and YYREEE (reference sequence). As regards this clone: Its antigen is still unknown.

The donors, all of them Caucasian adults, lived in Nashville, Tennessee. For every subset, genomic DNA was evenly distributed across several immunoSEQ plates. Profiling relied on immunoSEQ multiplex PCR, and the TCRdb table lists in-frame clones only, not all of them. The sample has more than 2 million clones, nearly 97% seen once. This clonotype was obtained from a man between 18 and 29 years old in good health. The specimen was naive CD4+ T cells sorted from blood. The sample's subset: CD45RA+ positively selected. This chain uses TRBV5-4 with TRBJ2-3; TRBD2 is a possible D gene (7 bases). CDR3: CASSLQGLYTQYF. The CDR3, as DNA: TGTGCCAGCAGCTTACAGGGACTATATACGCAGTATTTT.